Below, one T cell receptor beta chain is given with its context. What it recognizes is unknown. TCRdb's copy holds only in-frame clones and misses some; the assay was immunoSEQ multiplex PCR. The sample carries approximately 15,000 clones, 55% to 70% recorded once. This entry is derived from a study of neoadjuvant nivolumab and ipilimumab in lung cancer. Overall study results and limits: Only two of four nivolumab-treated tumors gained richness and clonality by surgery.

Trimming shortened V by 3 bases and J by 2 bases, and 14 bases separated the two germline ends. CDR1 GTSNPN and CDR2 SVGIG come from the germline V gene (reference sequence). The CDR3 consists of 15 residues. The chain couples TRBV30 to TRBJ2-1; the D gene is possibly TRBD2 (6 bases). This TCR was recovered from an adult with non-small cell lung cancer. The sequencing used peripheral blood, collected after neoadjuvant nivolumab, alone or with ipilimumab, at or shortly before surgery. Here the CDR3 reads CAWSADSGPYNEQFF. DNA for the CDR3: TGTGCCTGGAGCGCGGATAGCGGCCCCTACAATGAGCAGTTCTTC. Looking up the rest from reference TRBV30 and TRBJ2-1 gives the full variable domain: SQTIHQWPATLVQPVGSPLSLECTVEGTSNPNLYWYRQAAGRGLQLLFYSVGIGQISSEVPQNLSASRPQDRQFILSSKKLLLSDSGFYLCAWSADSGPYNEQFFGPGTRLTVL.